These 12 T cell receptor beta chains share one sample of origin, sequenced in a study of radiotherapy plus CTLA-4 blockade in lung cancer. This table comes from immunoSEQ multiplex PCR, and its TCRdb copy is limited to in-frame clones, with some not included. Among about 59,000 clones listed, almost 85% were seen once. The material was peripheral blood, obtained from a patient treated with radiotherapy plus ipilimumab. The receptors originated from a human donor with non-small cell lung cancer whose response to radiotherapy plus ipilimumab could not be evaluated.

This clone has just one count. The chain combines TRBV27 with TRBJ2-7, with 7 bases fitting TRBD2. V shed 6 bases and J 4 bases; nucleotides not matched to a gene: 9. The CDR3 totals 14 residues. Germline V CDR1 and CDR2: MNHEY, SMNVEV (reference sequence). As DNA, the CDR3 is TGTGCCAGCAGGGGACTAAGTTTCCATTACGAGCAGTACTTC. This translates into CASRGLSFHYEQYF.

The genes are TRBV7-2 and TRBJ1-1; D gene uncertain. The CDR3 length is 13 residues. Germline V CDR1 and CDR2: SGHTA, FQGNSA. Trimming took off 3 bases at V and 4 bases at J, with 9 bases between the two ends. CDR3 in DNA: TGTGCCAGCAGCTTTTCCTCGGTCACTGAAGCTTTCTTT. It is translated as CASSFSSVTEAFF.

The chain joins TRBV6-6 to TRBJ1-5; D unclear. This CDR3 is built from 15 residues. In germline, CDR1 is MNHNY, CDR2 SVGAGI (reference sequence). With 5 bases removed from V and 2 bases from J, the gap between germline ends came to 13 bases. In DNA, the CDR3 is TGTGCCAGCAGTGAGGTATTGAGCGGCAATCAGCCCCAGCATTTT. This sequence encodes CASSEVLSGNQPQHF.

This chain uses TRBV7-2 with TRBJ1-5; D not certain. Trimming left V 1 base short and J 0 bases short, with 7 bases between. CDR3 length: 15 residues. The V gene's germline CDR1 is SGHTA and CDR2 FQGNSA. CDR3: CASSLVDNSNQPQHF. The CDR3 DNA reads as TGTGCCAGCAGCTTAGTCGACAATAGCAATCAGCCCCAGCATTTT.

This clone was counted between two and nine times. The chain couples TRBV6-5 to TRBJ1-5; 11 nucleotides agree with TRBD1. V lost 6 bases and J lost 5; bases outside the gene matches: 3. The CDR3 is made up of 14 amino acids. Germline assignment: CDR1 MNHEY and CDR2 SVGAGI. CDR3 coding DNA: TGTGCCAGCAGCCGGACAGGGGGCGATCAGCCCCAGCATTTT. It yields the protein CASSRTGGDQPQHF.

The genes are TRBV30 and TRBJ1-2; TRBD1 aligns across 7 bases. The CDR3 totals 14 residues. The ends lost 7 bases at V and 5 bases at J; junction bases unmatched: 13. Per germline, CDR1 GTSNPN and CDR2 SVGIG (reference sequence). In DNA, the CDR3 is TGTGCCTCGTGGGAACCGGGACAGCAGTATGGCTACACCTTC. It yields the protein CASWEPGQQYGYTF. Full variable domain (missing parts from reference TRBV30 and TRBJ1-2): SQTIHQWPATLVQPVGSPLSLECTVEGTSNPNLYWYRQAAGRGLQLLFYSVGIGQISSEVPQNLSASRPQDRQFILSSKKLLLSDSGFYLCASWEPGQQYGYTFGSGTRLTVV.

The V gene is TRBV9, the J gene TRBJ1-5, with 11 bases that match TRBD1. Trimming removed 2 bases from V and 4 bases from J; junction bases left unmatched: 5. This CDR3 contains 16 residues. Germline assignment: CDR1 SGDLS and CDR2 YYNGEE. The CDR3 is CASSVGQGGRNQPQHF. The CDR3 bases are TGTGCCAGCAGCGTGGGACAGGGGGGAAGGAATCAGCCCCAGCATTTT.

This chain joins TRBV11-2 and TRBJ2-1; 9 bases match TRBD2. Germline lookup yields CDR1 SGHAT and CDR2 FQNNGV. Germline trimming cut 6 bases from V and 9 bases from J; bases unmatched to any gene: 18. The CDR3 totals 17 residues. This chain's CDR3 is CASRKLASGRRRGEQFF. The CDR3 region has the DNA TGTGCCAGCAGAAAGTTGGCGAGCGGGAGGCGCCGGGGTGAGCAGTTCTTC.

The chain carries TRBV6-1 and TRBJ1-2; perhaps TRBD1 as D (6 bases). CDR1 is MNHNS and CDR2 is SASEGT in the germline V gene. The V end lost 0 bases, the J end lost 4 bases, and 9 bases lay between the germline ends. The length of the CDR3 is 14 residues. In DNA form, the CDR3 reads TGTGCCAGCAGTGAAGCGCCAGGGGCCTATGGCTACACCTTC. Translation: CASSEAPGAYGYTF.

This clone has just one count. V gene TRBV6-5 combines with J gene TRBJ2-7; tentatively, D is TRBD2 (6 bases). The germline V gene encodes CDR1 MNHEY and CDR2 SVGAGI. The germline V and J ends were trimmed by 6 bases and 2 bases, with 17 bases remaining between them. This CDR3 has 15 residues. CDR3 sequence: CASRPGWRETYEQYF. In DNA form, the CDR3 reads TGTGCCAGCAGACCCGGGTGGCGGGAAACCTACGAGCAGTACTTC.

V is TRBV5-5 and J is TRBJ1-1; D gene unclear. In germline, CDR1 is SGHKS, CDR2 YYEKEE (reference sequence). The CDR3 totals 13 residues. The V end lost 0 bases, the J end lost 3 bases, and 6 bases lay between the germline ends. CDR3 sequence (DNA): TGTGCCAGCAGCTTGGCAGTGCACACTGAAGCTTTCTTT. Encoded protein: CASSLAVHTEAFF.

V and J are TRBV7-9 and TRBJ1-1, with TRBD1 matching 9 bases. Losses at the gene ends were 4 bases for V and 7 bases for J; bases not matched to a gene: 10. The germline V gene encodes CDR1 SEHNR and CDR2 FQNEAQ (reference sequence). The CDR3 covers 15 residues. The CDR3 reads CASSWDRVIGGEAFF. The CDR3 DNA is TGTGCCAGCAGCTGGGACAGGGTGATAGGAGGTGAAGCTTTCTTT.